The 28 T cell receptor beta chains reported below all come from one sample, sequenced in a study of blood T cells in healthy people across ages. A second PCR, run for 7 to 11 cycles, used a sample-barcoded 5' primer plus a J-beta primer mix. Using its own MiXCR run on the 5' RACE reads, TCRdb lists one record per CDR3 protein. This repertoire shows 700,000 or so distinct CDR3 sequences, 20% to 25% found once; its top ten account for roughly 22%. What was sequenced was blood. The receptor source for this set is a man between 65 and 79 years old in good health.

The J gene is TRBJ2-2, the V gene TRBV5-1; 9 bases line up with TRBD1. The CDR3 runs to 15 residues. V lost 4 bases to trimming and J lost 6 bases; unmatched junction nucleotides: 7. Germline V gene sequence: CDR1 SGHRS, CDR2 YFSETQ. CDR3 in DNA: TGCGCCAGCAGCGGGACAGGGTTTAGTCCCGGGGAGCTGTTTTTT. This translates into CASSGTGFSPGELFF. The whole variable domain, filled in from reference TRBV5-1 and TRBJ2-2, reads KAGVTQTPRYLIKTRGQQVTLSCSPISGHRSVSWYQQTPGQGLQFLFEYFSETQRNKGNFPGRFSGRQFSNSRSEMNVSTLELGDSALYLCASSGTGFSPGELFFGEGSRLTVL.

The chain couples TRBV7-2 to TRBJ1-2; 7 bases agree with TRBD1. This CDR3 has 14 residues. The V gene end was trimmed by 3 bases and the J gene end by 6 bases; junction bases not matched to a gene: 7. Germline CDR1 SGHTA, CDR2 FQGNSA. The CDR3 nucleotides are TGTGCCAGCAGCTTCTCGGAGACAGGGAATGGCTACACCTTC. Translating it yields CASSFSETGNGYTF. Combining the CDR3 with reference TRBV7-2 and TRBJ1-2 gives the whole variable domain GAGVSQSPSNKVTEKGKDVELRCDPISGHTALYWYRQSLGQGLEFLIYFQGNSAPDKSGLPSDRFSAERTGGSVSTLTIQRTQQEDSAVYLCASSFSETGNGYTFGSGTRLTVV.

This rearrangement joins TRBV19 to TRBJ2-1; 12 bases match TRBD2. The J segment lost 0 bases and the V segment lost 5 bases, leaving 2 bases of the junction unmatched. The CDR3 has 16 residues. From germline, CDR1 is LNHDA and CDR2 SQIVND (reference sequence). The CDR3 loop reads CASSETSGSSYNEQFF. In DNA, the CDR3 is TGTGCCAGTAGTGAGACTAGCGGGAGCTCCTACAATGAGCAGTTCTTC.

This chain links TRBV2 with TRBJ2-6; TRBD1 might be the D (6 bases). Germline assignment: CDR1 SNHLY and CDR2 FYNNEI. Between the trimmed V and J ends, which lost 6 bases and 2 bases, there was a span of 14 bases. CDR3 length: 16 residues. This chain's CDR3 is CASRMGRTAGANVLTF. DNA of the CDR3: TGTGCCAGCAGAATGGGCAGGACAGCTGGGGCCAACGTCCTGACTTTC.

This chain links TRBV5-4 with TRBJ2-7, with 7 bases matching TRBD1. Losses at the gene ends were 4 bases for V and 3 bases for J; bases not matched to a gene: 10. From germline, CDR1 is SGHNT and CDR2 YYREEE (reference sequence). This CDR3 is 15 amino acids long. CDR3 DNA sequence: TGTGCCAGCAGCCTAGCTTCCCGGGACAGCTACGAGCAGTACTTC. Its translation is CASSLASRDSYEQYF.

The chain has TRBV12-3 or TRBV12-4 and TRBJ1-2; 12 bases line up with TRBD1. Germline trimming cut 3 bases from V and 8 bases from J; bases unmatched to any gene: 7. The CDR3 loop spans 15 amino acids. CDR3 region: CASSLRGQGAQGYTF. CDR3 nucleotide sequence: TGTGCCAGCAGTTTGAGGGGACAGGGGGCCCAAGGCTACACCTTC.

The chain links TRBV28 to TRBJ2-1; a possible D gene is TRBD2 (6 bases). Germline CDR1 is MDHEN and CDR2 is SYDVKM. This CDR3 is 14 amino acids long. V was pared by 5 bases and J by 7 bases, with 15 bases between. This CDR3 reads CASSPRRGGNEQFF. The CDR3 DNA reads TGTGCCAGCAGTCCCCGGAGGGGTGGGAATGAGCAGTTCTTC. Based on the CDR3 plus reference TRBV28 and TRBJ2-1, the full variable domain is DVKVTQSSRYLVKRTGEKVFLECVQDMDHENMFWYRQDPGLGLRLIYFSYDVKMKEKGDIPEGYSVSREKKERFSLILESASTNQTSMYLCASSPRRGGNEQFFGPGTRLTVL.

In this sample, this clonotype turned up a few times. The rearrangement joins TRBV5-1 to TRBJ1-1; D unclear. The V gene's germline CDR1 is SGHRS and CDR2 YFSETQ. This CDR3 spans 17 amino acids. V was trimmed by 5 bases and J by 1 base, leaving 21 bases between them. Written as DNA, the CDR3 is TGCGCCAGCAGGGTTGTTGGAGAGTTTCCGCAGAACACTGAAGCTTTCTTT. Translated, it gives CASRVVGEFPQNTEAFF.

The chain's CDR3 is CASNLGAGVYNEQFF. The CDR3 bases are TGTGCCAGCAACCTCGGGGCGGGAGTGTACAATGAGCAGTTCTTC. The chain is built from TRBV5-8 and TRBJ2-1; 7 nucleotides line up with TRBD2. J gave up 4 bases and V 6 bases, and 10 bases lay outside the gene matches. CDR1 and CDR2 (germline): SGHTS, YDEGEE. The CDR3 is 15 amino acids.

This clonotype was counted a few times. An end of the junction differs from the germline gene, which may be a read error. The chain is built from TRBV20-1 and TRBJ2-5, with TRBD2 identical over 8 bases. Germline CDR1 is DFQATT and CDR2 is SNEGSKA (reference sequence). This CDR3 comprises 15 residues. DNA of the CDR3: TGCAGTGCTAGTGTAGCGGGGTCCTGGCAAGGGACCCAGTACTTC. The encoded protein is CSASVAGSWQGTQYF.

The sample holds many counts of this clonotype. The V gene is TRBV20-1, the J gene TRBJ2-7; possibly TRBD1 for D (5 bases). CDR1 is DFQATT, CDR2 SNEGSKA, per germline (reference sequence). The CDR3 totals 15 residues. The germline V and J ends were trimmed by 6 bases and 1 base, with 19 bases remaining between them. This chain's CDR3 is CSAHDSLLGSYEQYF. The CDR3 DNA follows: TGCAGTGCCCATGACAGTTTGTTAGGGTCCTACGAGCAGTACTTC.

The chain links TRBV19 to TRBJ1-2; weak D call: TRBD1 (6 bases). The CDR3 covers 17 residues. V dropped 5 bases and J dropped 1 base, with 20 bases sitting between them. From germline, CDR1 is LNHDA and CDR2 SQIVND (reference sequence). The CDR3 coding sequence is TGTGCCAGTAGTGCTGTGGGACACCATCCCGATAACTATGGCTACACCTTC. It encodes CASSAVGHHPDNYGYTF.

Many counts were recorded for this clonotype. This chain uses TRBV6-5 with TRBJ2-3; 7 bases are shared with TRBD1. This CDR3 contains 16 residues. Trimming cost V 2 bases and J 1 base; bases outside gene matches: 6. The V gene's germline CDR1 is MNHEY and CDR2 SVGAGI. The CDR3 DNA reads as TGTGCCAGCAGTTACGATACAGGGGCCCGCACAGATACGCAGTATTTT. This encodes CASSYDTGARTDTQYF.

The chain employs TRBV7-3 and TRBJ2-3; no firm D call. Between the trimmed V and J ends, which lost 6 bases and 4 bases, there was a span of 11 bases. Germline V lookup: CDR1 SGHTA, CDR2 FQGTGA. This CDR3 is 13 amino acids long. The CDR3 coding sequence is TGTGCCAGCAGTCCCTTCGACGCAGATACGCAGTATTTT. Protein product: CASSPFDADTQYF.

The J gene is TRBJ1-2, the V gene TRBV20-1; D unresolved. Germline assignment: CDR1 DFQATT and CDR2 SNEGSKA (reference sequence). V lost 6 bases and J 3 bases, leaving 14 bases between the germline ends. The length of the CDR3 is 13 residues. The CDR3, as DNA: TGCAGTGCGCCGATTTCTATAGACTATGGCTACACCTTC. Protein: CSAPISIDYGYTF.

This rearrangement joins TRBV20-1 to TRBJ2-1, with 8 bases aligning to TRBD2. There are 14 residues in the CDR3. The V gene's germline CDR1 is DFQATT and CDR2 SNEGSKA (reference sequence). J was trimmed by 5 bases and V by 6 bases; bases with no gene match: 9. The CDR3 bases are TGCAGTGCGCCCGGGACTAGAGGGCACAATGAGCAGTTCTTC. Protein sequence: CSAPGTRGHNEQFF.

This clonotype has more than one count but fewer than ten. The chain combines TRBV4-3 with TRBJ2-5; 13 bases match TRBD2. The V gene end was trimmed by 6 bases and the J gene end by 1 base; junction bases not matched to a gene: 5. CDR1 and CDR2 (germline): LGHNA, YSLEER. CDR3 length: 16 amino acids. In DNA, the CDR3 is TGCGCCAGCAGTCCAGGGACTAGCGGGATCCAAGAGACCCAGTACTTC. It is translated as CASSPGTSGIQETQYF.

The sample holds a few counts of this clonotype. The chain uses TRBV6-2 or TRBV6-3 and TRBJ1-2; a possible D gene is TRBD1 (6 bases). From germline, CDR1 is MNHEY and CDR2 SVGEGT. V dropped 7 bases and J dropped 3 bases, with 21 bases sitting between them. The CDR3 is 16 residues long. This chain's CDR3 is CASTDPGTTSDYGYTF. CDR3 nucleotide sequence: TGTGCCAGCACCGACCCCGGGACAACGAGTGACTATGGCTACACCTTC.

The sample holds a few counts of this clonotype. In DNA form, the CDR3 reads TGCAGTGCCCCCCGCCGCGGGGACCAGAAGACTGAAGCTTTCTTT. It is translated as CSAPRRGDQKTEAFF. This chain links TRBV20-1 with TRBJ1-1, with TRBD1 as a possible D gene (5 bases). The germline V gene encodes CDR1 DFQATT and CDR2 SNEGSKA (reference sequence). Trimming took off 6 bases at V and 5 bases at J, with 22 bases between the two ends. This CDR3 contains 15 residues.

This chain connects TRBV12-3 or TRBV12-4 to TRBJ1-5, with D possibly matching TRBD1 (6 bases). Trimming pared 4 bases from V and 6 bases from J, leaving 13 bases between. The CDR3 extends over 14 amino acids. CDR3 nucleotide sequence: TGTGCCAGCAGTTCGAGGGGGTATGGTCAGCCCCAGCATTTT. Its translation is CASSSRGYGQPQHF.

This clonotype was seen only a few times. The chain is built from TRBV6-5 and TRBJ1-6, with D perhaps matching TRBD1 (5 bases). CDR1 is MNHEY and CDR2 is SVGAGI in the germline V gene. The CDR3 has 20 amino acids. V lost 2 bases to trimming and J lost 8 bases, with 28 bases between them. CDR3 nucleotide sequence: TGTGCCAGCAGTTACGAGCGAAGGGGCAGGGCATCCTCCAAGCATTCACCCCTCCACTTT. Amino acid sequence: CASSYERRGRASSKHSPLHF.

This clonotype was detected ten times or more. J is TRBJ2-3 and V is TRBV28; 8 nucleotides agree with TRBD2. Germline V gene data show CDR1 as MDHEN and CDR2 as SYDVKM. V was clipped by 4 bases and J by 2 bases; unmatched bases: 17. The CDR3 spans 19 residues. CDR3 in amino acids: CASSSYSGSGATVTDTQYF. The CDR3 DNA follows: TGTGCCAGCAGTTCGTACTCCGGTAGCGGGGCGACTGTCACAGATACGCAGTATTTT.

This chain joins TRBV5-1 and TRBJ2-5; 7 nucleotides line up with TRBD2. The CDR3 is made up of 11 amino acids. Looked up from germline, CDR1 is SGHRS and CDR2 is YFSETQ. V lost 3 bases, J lost 7 bases, and 0 bases stayed unmatched. The CDR3 DNA is TGCGCCAGCAGCTGGGAGGGGACCCAGTACTTC. This translates into CASSWEGTQYF.

The J gene is TRBJ1-6, the V gene TRBV7-2; TRBD1 is a possible D gene (6 bases). The CDR3 length is 15 residues. CDR1 is SGHTA and CDR2 is FQGNSA in the germline V gene. Trimming shortened V by 5 bases and J by 10 bases, and 18 bases separated the two germline ends. CDR3 nucleotide sequence: TGTGCCAGCAGCCACCACCGGACAGAACCCTCACCCCTCCACTTT. Its protein product is CASSHHRTEPSPLHF. Variable domain in full (rest from reference TRBV7-2 and TRBJ1-6): GAGVSQSPSNKVTEKGKDVELRCDPISGHTALYWYRQSLGQGLEFLIYFQGNSAPDKSGLPSDRFSAERTGGSVSTLTIQRTQQEDSAVYLCASSHHRTEPSPLHFGNGTRLTVT.

The V and J genes are TRBV20-1 and TRBJ2-1; D may correspond to TRBD1 or TRBD2 (5 bases each). The DNA end is a closer match to TRBJ2-5, so the J assignment may be wrong. Germline V gives CDR1 DFQATT, CDR2 SNEGSKA (reference sequence). The CDR3 covers 14 residues. DNA of the CDR3: TGCAGTGCTAGAGATGAGAGGGGAGTAGATACCCAGTACTTC. Protein sequence: CSARDERGVDTQYF.

The J gene is TRBJ2-2, the V gene TRBV28; possibly TRBD1 or TRBD2 for D (5 bases each). V lost 11 bases and J lost 3, with 13 bases in between. Germline assignment: CDR1 MDHEN and CDR2 SYDVKM. The length of the CDR3 is 13 residues. CDR3 in amino acids: CAGTRDDTGELFF. CDR3 DNA: TGTGCCGGCACCAGGGACGACACCGGGGAGCTGTTTTTT.

The rearrangement joins TRBV3-1 to TRBJ2-7; no reliable D call. The CDR3 has 13 amino acids. Trimming took 2 bases from V and 6 from J, leaving 11 bases between them. The germline gives CDR1 LGHDT, CDR2 YNNKEL (reference sequence). DNA for the CDR3: TGTGCCAGCAGCCAACCCCCTCTCGGCGAGCAGTACTTC. Translated: CASSQPPLGEQYF.

This sequence joins TRBV20-1 and TRBJ2-2, with TRBD1 matching over 11 bases. CDR3 length: 14 residues. Germline-derived CDR1 and CDR2 are DFQATT and SNEGSKA (reference sequence). V gave up 5 bases and J gave up 6 bases; unmatched junction bases: 5. CDR3 residues: CSAGQGAISGELFF. DNA of the CDR3: TGCAGTGCTGGACAGGGGGCAATATCCGGGGAGCTGTTTTTT.